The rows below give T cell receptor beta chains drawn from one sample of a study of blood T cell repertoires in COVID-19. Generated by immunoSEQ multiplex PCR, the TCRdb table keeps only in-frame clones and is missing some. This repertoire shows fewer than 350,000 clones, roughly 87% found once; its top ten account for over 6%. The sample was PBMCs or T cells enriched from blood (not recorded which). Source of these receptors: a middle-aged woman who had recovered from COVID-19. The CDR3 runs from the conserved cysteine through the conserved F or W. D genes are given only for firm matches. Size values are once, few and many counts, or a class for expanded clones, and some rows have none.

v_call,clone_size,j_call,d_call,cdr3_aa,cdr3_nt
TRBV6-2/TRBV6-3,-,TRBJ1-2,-,CASSYSRYPYLLF,TGTGCCAGCAGTTACTCGCGGTACCCCTATTTACTCTTC
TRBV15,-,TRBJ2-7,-,CATSRDSGSSYEQYF,TGTGCCACCAGCAGAGATTCCGGGAGCTCCTACGAGCAGTACTTC
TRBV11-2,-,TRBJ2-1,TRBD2,CASGRVAGGSGVRGEQFF,TGTGCCAGCGGGCGGGTAGCGGGAGGCTCTGGCGTACGCGGTGAGCAGTTCTTC
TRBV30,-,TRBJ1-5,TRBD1,CAWSQGGTGQGGNQPQHF,TGTGCCTGGAGTCAGGGGGGGACCGGACAGGGCGGCAATCAGCCCCAGCATTTT
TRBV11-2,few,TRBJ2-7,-,CASSLDVVSGEQYF,TGTGCCAGCAGCTTAGATGTGGTGTCGGGGGAGCAGTACTTC
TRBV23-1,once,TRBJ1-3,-,CASSPRSACSGNTIYF,TGCGCCAGCAGTCCGAGGTCGGCGTGCTCTGGAAACACCATATATTTT
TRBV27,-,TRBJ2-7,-,CASSLILGGYEQYF,TGTGCCAGCAGTTTGATCTTAGGAGGGTACGAGCAGTACTTC
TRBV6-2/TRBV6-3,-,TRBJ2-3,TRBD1,CASSRQGKVSDTQYF,TGTGCCAGCAGTAGACAGGGGAAGGTCTCAGATACGCAGTATTTT
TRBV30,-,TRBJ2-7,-,CAWSVQTYEQYF,TGTGCCTGGAGTGTACAAACCTACGAGCAGTACTTC
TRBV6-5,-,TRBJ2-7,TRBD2,CASSYSGLAPYEQYF,TGTGCCAGCAGTTACTCGGGACTAGCCCCCTACGAGCAGTACTTC
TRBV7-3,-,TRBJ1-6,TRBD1,CASSPGTANSPLHF,TGTGCCAGCAGCCCGGGGACAGCTAATTCACCCCTCCACTTT
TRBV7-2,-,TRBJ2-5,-,CASSLGGLQETQYF,TGTGCCAGCAGCTTAGGAGGTCTCCAAGAGACCCAGTACTTC
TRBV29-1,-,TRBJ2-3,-,CSVDTGGTDTQYF,TGCAGCGTTGATACCGGGGGCACAGATACGCAGTATTTT
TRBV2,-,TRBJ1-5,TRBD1,CASNTDRGRGQPQHF,TGTGCCAGCAATACGGACAGGGGACGAGGCCAGCCCCAGCATTTT
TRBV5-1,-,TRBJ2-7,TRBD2,CASSLAGSLTYEQYF,TGCGCCAGCAGCCTAGCGGGAAGCCTTACCTACGAGCAGTACTTC
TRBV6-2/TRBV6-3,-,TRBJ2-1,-,CASSYMGQPIADLTYNEQFF,TGTGCCAGCAGTTACATGGGACAGCCTATAGCGGACCTTACCTACAATGAGCAGTTCTTC